What follows are 21 T cell receptor beta chains derived from one specimen sequenced in a study of T-cell reconstitution after alpha-beta-depleted transplantation in children. A library of TCRbeta sequences, prepared with unique molecular identifiers, was generated. From the PCR reads, TCRdb called clonotypes with MiXCR, one entry per CDR3 protein. This sample has some 150,000 distinct CDR3 sequences, with 8.5% to 10% found just once. The source material was PBMCs, mostly from graft donor cells, sampled 180 days after TCRalphabeta/CD19-depleted stem cell transplant. Receptors originate from a female patient aged 2 to 10 who had a stem cell transplant for congenital amegakaryocytic thrombocytopenia, so the T cells may come from the graft donor.

V usage is TRBV29-1 and J usage is TRBJ2-7; tentatively, D is TRBD1 or TRBD2 (6 bases each). Germline V gives CDR1 SQVTM, CDR2 ANQGSEA. This CDR3 region has 13 residues. Trimming took off 7 bases at V and 3 bases at J, with 16 bases between the two ends. CDR3 in amino acids: CSASKGGFYEQYF. In DNA, the CDR3 is TGCAGCGCCTCTAAGGGGGGATTCTACGAGCAGTACTTC.

This clonotype was observed many times. The genes are TRBV4-2 and TRBJ2-2; 7 bases fit TRBD1. V lost 2 bases to trimming and J lost 2 bases; unmatched junction nucleotides: 5. Germline V gene lookup returns CDR1 LGHNA and CDR2 YNFKEQ. This CDR3 comprises 16 residues. The CDR3 reads CASSQPRDSNTGELFF. Written as DNA, the CDR3 is TGTGCCAGCAGCCAACCCCGGGACAGTAACACCGGGGAGCTGTTTTTT.

This clonotype was counted a few times. The chain links TRBV6-5 to TRBJ2-1; 7 bases match TRBD2. Per germline, CDR1 MNHEY and CDR2 SVGAGI. The V segment lost 2 bases and the J segment 2 bases; nucleotides outside the gene matches: 3. This CDR3 is 15 amino acids long. The CDR3 sequence is CASSYGGGPYNEQFF. CDR3 coding DNA: TGTGCCAGCAGTTACGGCGGGGGACCCTACAATGAGCAGTTCTTC.

The V and J genes are TRBV3-1 and TRBJ2-7; possibly TRBD1 for D (5 bases). V lost 0 bases and J 4 bases, leaving 19 bases between the germline ends. Germline V gives CDR1 LGHDT, CDR2 YNNKEL (reference sequence). The CDR3 covers 17 residues. This chain's CDR3 is CASSQDPFGQGYYEQYF. The CDR3 DNA sequence: TGTGCCAGCAGCCAAGATCCGTTTGGGCAGGGTTATTACGAGCAGTACTTC.

This clonotype was counted between two and nine times. The chain employs TRBV15 and TRBJ2-7; the D gene is possibly TRBD2 (5 bases). From germline, CDR1 is LNHNV and CDR2 YYDKDF (reference sequence). V lost 3 bases to trimming and J lost 1 base, with 16 bases between them. This CDR3 region has 16 residues. CDR3 DNA: TGTGCCACCAGCAGCCAAGGAGGCTTCACTTCCTACGAGCAGTACTTC. The encoded protein is CATSSQGGFTSYEQYF. Full variable domain (remainder filled in from reference TRBV15 and TRBJ2-7): DAMVIQNPRYQVTQFGKPVTLSCSQTLNHNVMYWYQQKSSQAPKLLFHYYDKDFNNEADTPDNFQSRRPNTSFCFLDIRSPGLGDTAMYLCATSSQGGFTSYEQYFGPGTRLTVT.

V is TRBV28 and J is TRBJ2-4; D is perhaps TRBD2 (7 bases). Trimming cost V 1 base and J 1 base, with 14 bases left between them. CDR1 and CDR2 from the germline V gene are MDHEN and SYDVKM. CDR3 length: 17 amino acids. CDR3 loop: CASSLSWGRGAKNIQYF. CDR3 in DNA: TGTGCCAGCAGTTTATCTTGGGGGCGGGGGGCCAAAAACATTCAGTACTTC.

Points on this clonotype: A much larger clone differs from this one at a single base, so this may be a read error. CDR3 sequence (DNA): TGTGCCAGCAGTTACTTCGGCTACGAGCAGTACTTC. Amino acid sequence: CASSYFGYEQYF. The chain has TRBV6-6 and TRBJ2-7; D unresolved. Trimming left V 1 base short and J 3 bases short, with 4 bases between. The CDR3 is 12 amino acids. Germline loops: CDR1 MNHNY, CDR2 SVGAGI (reference sequence).

This clonotype was detected ten times or more. This chain connects TRBV6-1 to TRBJ2-4, with D perhaps TRBD1 (7 bases). V was pared by 5 bases and J by 8 bases, with 19 bases between. Germline V gene lookup returns CDR1 MNHNS and CDR2 SASEGT. The CDR3 loop spans 15 amino acids. The CDR3 DNA reads TGTGCCAGCAGTCGCCGCGGGACAGTAATGCACATTCAGTACTTC. Translating gives CASSRRGTVMHIQYF.

This clonotype was recorded many times. V and J are TRBV5-1 and TRBJ2-3, with D hard to call. This CDR3 has 14 residues. Trimming pared 4 bases from V and 0 bases from J, leaving 9 bases between. The V gene's germline CDR1 is SGHRS and CDR2 YFSETQ. CDR3 amino acids: CASSVMSSTDTQYF. Here the CDR3 DNA reads TGCGCCAGCAGCGTTATGTCCAGCACAGATACGCAGTATTTT.

The chain joins TRBV20-1 to TRBJ2-7; 15 bases match TRBD2. Germline trimming cut 6 bases from V and 2 bases from J; bases unmatched to any gene: 11. Germline CDR1 and CDR2: DFQATT and SNEGSKA (reference sequence). This CDR3 region has 17 residues. CDR3 nucleotides: TGCAGTGCCAGGACTAGCGGGAGGGCTTTTGTAACCTACGAGCAGTACTTC. This sequence encodes CSARTSGRAFVTYEQYF.

In this sample, this clonotype turned up many times. The chain combines TRBV28 with TRBJ1-4; 11 bases agree with TRBD1. V shed 6 bases, J shed 2 bases, and the junction held 8 bases outside the gene matches. The CDR3 is 17 amino acids. Per the germline V gene, CDR1 is MDHEN and CDR2 is SYDVKM. This CDR3 reads CASRGTGGGSTNEKLFF. DNA of the CDR3: TGTGCCAGCAGGGGGACAGGGGGAGGTTCCACTAATGAAAAACTGTTTTTT.

Many counts were recorded for this clonotype. The chain uses TRBV19 and TRBJ2-3; D perhaps matches TRBD1 (6 bases). The CDR3 length is 14 residues. Trimming took off 3 bases at V and 2 bases at J, with 9 bases between the two ends. Germline-derived CDR1 and CDR2 are LNHDA and SQIVND (reference sequence). CDR3 DNA sequence: TGTGCCAGTAGTATTACAGGGCACACAGATACGCAGTATTTT. Translation: CASSITGHTDTQYF.

This clonotype was seen at least ten times. The chain joins TRBV12-3 or TRBV12-4 to TRBJ2-4; D is uncertain. V was clipped by 1 base and J by 0 bases, with 7 bases between them. CDR3 length equals 15 residues. Written as DNA, the CDR3 is TGTGCCAGCAGTTTAGGAGGTTTAGCCAAAAACATTCAGTACTTC. Protein product: CASSLGGLAKNIQYF.

This rearrangement joins TRBV20-1 to TRBJ1-2; 10 bases are a match to TRBD1. Germline loops: CDR1 DFQATT, CDR2 SNEGSKA (reference sequence). V lost 3 bases and J lost 4; bases outside the gene matches: 5. The CDR3 runs 14 residues. The CDR3 loop reads CSARVTGGVYGYTF. DNA of the CDR3: TGCAGTGCTAGGGTGACAGGGGGCGTCTATGGCTACACCTTC.

This clonotype turned up a few times. V is TRBV12-3 or TRBV12-4 and J is TRBJ2-4; unclear D gene. Deletions cut 3 bases from V and 0 bases from J, with 15 bases between. The CDR3 consists of 17 residues. The CDR3 is CASSFSWAAEAKNIQYF. DNA for the CDR3: TGTGCCAGCAGTTTCTCGTGGGCGGCCGAAGCCAAAAACATTCAGTACTTC.

This clonotype came up many times. The chain combines TRBV12-3 or TRBV12-4 with TRBJ1-1, with 10 bases aligning to TRBD1. V was pared by 6 bases and J by 4 bases, with 11 bases of the junction left unmatched. CDR3 length: 16 amino acids. The CDR3 region has the DNA TGTGCCAGCAGATCCGGACAGGGGGTTACGAGCACTGAAGCTTTCTTT. Translated, it gives CASRSGQGVTSTEAFF.

This clonotype was recorded a few times. The chain employs TRBV6-5 and TRBJ1-1, with 8 bases that match TRBD1. The CDR3 runs 11 residues. V lost 8 bases and J lost 7; bases outside the gene matches: 3. The V gene's germline CDR1 is MNHEY and CDR2 SVGAGI. The CDR3 sequence is CASHRGDEAFF. The CDR3 coding sequence is TGTGCCAGCCACAGGGGGGATGAAGCTTTCTTT.

The V and J genes are TRBV6-4 and TRBJ2-3; D may be TRBD2 (5 bases). The CDR3 runs 13 residues. The V and J ends lost 0 bases and 5 bases respectively, with 6 bases between them. Germline loops: CDR1 MRHNA, CDR2 SNTAGT. Here the CDR3 reads CASSDSTIDTQYF. The CDR3 DNA reads TGTGCCAGCAGTGACTCGACTATAGATACGCAGTATTTT.

The chain carries TRBV28 and TRBJ2-4, with 8 nucleotides matching TRBD2. The CDR3 extends over 21 amino acids. Trimming took 3 bases from V and 0 from J; bases not matched to a gene: 19. In germline, CDR1 is MDHEN, CDR2 SYDVKM. As DNA, the CDR3 is TGTGCCAGCAGTTTCCCCGCCGGGAGGGGTGCTACTAAATTAGCCAAAAACATTCAGTACTTC. Protein sequence: CASSFPAGRGATKLAKNIQYF.

This clonotype has at least ten counts. The chain is built from TRBV27 and TRBJ1-2; D is uncertain. The CDR3 length is 14 residues. V shed 2 bases and J shed 0 bases, with 7 bases lying between them. From germline, CDR1 is MNHEY and CDR2 SMNVEV (reference sequence). CDR3 bases: TGTGCCAGCAGTTTAAGGGAGACTAACTATGGCTACACCTTC. Encoded protein: CASSLRETNYGYTF.

This clonotype showed up many times. The chain recombines TRBV7-8 with TRBJ2-2; D may be TRBD1 (6 bases). The CDR3 spans 19 residues. Germline V gene data show CDR1 as SGHVS and CDR2 as FQNEAQ. V was trimmed by 5 bases and J by 2 bases, leaving 24 bases between them. The CDR3 coding sequence is TGTGCCAGCAGCCACCGTCCGACAGGTGTGGCAGTAAACACCGGGGAGCTGTTTTTT. It translates to CASSHRPTGVAVNTGELFF.